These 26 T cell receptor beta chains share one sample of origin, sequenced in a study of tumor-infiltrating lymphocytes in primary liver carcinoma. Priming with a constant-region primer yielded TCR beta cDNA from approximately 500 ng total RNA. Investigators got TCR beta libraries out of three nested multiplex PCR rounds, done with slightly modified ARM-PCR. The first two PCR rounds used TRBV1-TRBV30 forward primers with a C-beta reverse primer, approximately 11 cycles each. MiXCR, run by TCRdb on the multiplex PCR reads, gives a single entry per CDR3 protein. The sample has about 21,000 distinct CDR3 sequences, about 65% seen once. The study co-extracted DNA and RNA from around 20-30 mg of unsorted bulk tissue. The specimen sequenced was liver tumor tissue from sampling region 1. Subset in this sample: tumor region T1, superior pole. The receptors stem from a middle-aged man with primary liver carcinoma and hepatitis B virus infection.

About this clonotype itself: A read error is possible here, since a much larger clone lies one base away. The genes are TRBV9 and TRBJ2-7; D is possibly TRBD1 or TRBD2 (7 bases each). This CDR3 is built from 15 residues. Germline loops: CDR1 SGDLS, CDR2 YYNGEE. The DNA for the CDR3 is TGTGCCAGCGGCGTAAGTCCCTCAGGGGGGGACGAGCAGTACTTC. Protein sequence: CASGVSPSGGDEQYF.

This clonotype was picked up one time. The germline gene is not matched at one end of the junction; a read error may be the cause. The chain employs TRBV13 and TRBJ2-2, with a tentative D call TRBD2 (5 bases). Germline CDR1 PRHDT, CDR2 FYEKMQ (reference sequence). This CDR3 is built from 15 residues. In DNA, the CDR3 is TGTGCCAGCTGCACCACTAGGATCAACGCCGGGGAACTGTTTTTT. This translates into CASCTTRINAGELFF.

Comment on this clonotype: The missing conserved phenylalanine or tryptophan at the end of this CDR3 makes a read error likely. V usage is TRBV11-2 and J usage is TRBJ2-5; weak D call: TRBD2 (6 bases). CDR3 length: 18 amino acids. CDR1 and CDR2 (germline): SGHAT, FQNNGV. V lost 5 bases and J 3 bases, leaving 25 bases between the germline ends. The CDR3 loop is CASSLASLALGKKETQYS. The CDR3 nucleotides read TGTGCCAGCAGCCTAGCGAGTCTAGCCCTGGGAAAAAAAGAGACCCAGTACTCC.

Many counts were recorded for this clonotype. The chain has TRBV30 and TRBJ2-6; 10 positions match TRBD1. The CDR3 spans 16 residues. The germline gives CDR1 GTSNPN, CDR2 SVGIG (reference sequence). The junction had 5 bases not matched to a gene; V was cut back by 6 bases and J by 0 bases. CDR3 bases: TGTGCCTGTGACAGGGGGCAAAACTCTGGGGCCAACGTCCTGACTTTC. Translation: CACDRGQNSGANVLTF.

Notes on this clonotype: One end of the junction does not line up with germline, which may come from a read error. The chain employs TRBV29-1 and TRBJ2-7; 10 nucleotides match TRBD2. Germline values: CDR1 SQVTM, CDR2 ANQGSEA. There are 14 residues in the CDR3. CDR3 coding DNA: TGCGACGTTGCTACTAGCGGGACCGAAGCCGAGCAGTACTTT. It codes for CDVATSGTEAEQYF.

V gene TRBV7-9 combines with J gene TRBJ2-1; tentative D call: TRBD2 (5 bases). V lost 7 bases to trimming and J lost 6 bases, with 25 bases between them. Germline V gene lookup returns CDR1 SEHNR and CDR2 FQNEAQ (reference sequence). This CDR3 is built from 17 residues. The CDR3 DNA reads TGTGCCAGCAACCTCGGGGAAGGGCCCCAATCCATCAATGAGCAGTTCTTC. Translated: CASNLGEGPQSINEQFF.

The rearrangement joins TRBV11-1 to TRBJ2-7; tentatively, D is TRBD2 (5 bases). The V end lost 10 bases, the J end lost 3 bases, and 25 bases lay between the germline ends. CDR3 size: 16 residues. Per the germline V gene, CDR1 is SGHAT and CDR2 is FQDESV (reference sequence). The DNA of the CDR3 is TGTGCCAACTGCTCAGGAGGCTCTTTCAGCCTCTACGAGCAGTACTTC. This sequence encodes CANCSGGSFSLYEQYF.

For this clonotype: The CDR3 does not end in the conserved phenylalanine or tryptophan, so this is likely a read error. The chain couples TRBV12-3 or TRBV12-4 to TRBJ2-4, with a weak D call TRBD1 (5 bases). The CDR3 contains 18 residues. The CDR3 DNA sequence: TGTACCAGCAGTTTATGGGGTGGGGCGGACATAGCCAATAACATTCAGTACATC. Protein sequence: CTSSLWGGADIANNIQYI.

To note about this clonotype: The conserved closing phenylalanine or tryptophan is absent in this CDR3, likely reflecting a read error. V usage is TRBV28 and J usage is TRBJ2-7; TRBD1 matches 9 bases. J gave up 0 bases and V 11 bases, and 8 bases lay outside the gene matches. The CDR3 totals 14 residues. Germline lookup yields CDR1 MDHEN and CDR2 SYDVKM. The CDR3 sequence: CACIQTGGSYEQYS. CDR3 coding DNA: TGTGCCTGCATCCAGACAGGGGGCTCCTACGAGCAGTACTCC.

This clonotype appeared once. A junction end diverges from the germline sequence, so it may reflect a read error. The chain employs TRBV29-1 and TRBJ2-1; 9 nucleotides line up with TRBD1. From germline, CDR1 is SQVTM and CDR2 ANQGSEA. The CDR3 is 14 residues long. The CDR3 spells CIGIGQGTYDEQFF. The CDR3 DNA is TGCATCGGGATAGGACAGGGGACCTACGATGAGCAGTTCTTC.

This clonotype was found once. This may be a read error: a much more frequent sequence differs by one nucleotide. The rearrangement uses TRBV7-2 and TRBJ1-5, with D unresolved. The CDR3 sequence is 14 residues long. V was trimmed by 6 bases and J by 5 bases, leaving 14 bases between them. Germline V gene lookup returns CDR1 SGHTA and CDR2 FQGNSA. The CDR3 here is CASSPEASDQPQHF. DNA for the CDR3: TGTGCCAGCAGTCCAGAGGCCAGTGATCAGCCCCAGCATTTT.

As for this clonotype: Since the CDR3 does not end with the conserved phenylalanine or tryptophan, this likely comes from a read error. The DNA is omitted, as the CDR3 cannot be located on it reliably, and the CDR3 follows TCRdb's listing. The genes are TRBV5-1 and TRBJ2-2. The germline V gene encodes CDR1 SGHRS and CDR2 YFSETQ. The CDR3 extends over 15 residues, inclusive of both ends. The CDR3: CASSSPPRNLRGAVL.

As DNA, the CDR3 is TGCGCCTGTAACCAAGATTCCCCGACCCAGTACTTC. This codes for CACNQDSPTQYF. The chain links TRBV4-1 to TRBJ2-5, with no clear D. The CDR3 runs to 12 residues. The germline V and J ends were trimmed by 11 bases and 7 bases, with 17 bases remaining between them. Germline CDR1 MGHRA, CDR2 YSYEKL.

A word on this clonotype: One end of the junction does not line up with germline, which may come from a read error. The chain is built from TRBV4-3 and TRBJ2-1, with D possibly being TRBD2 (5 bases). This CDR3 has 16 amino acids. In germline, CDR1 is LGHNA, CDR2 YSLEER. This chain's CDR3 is CASSEDRVDTYNEQFF. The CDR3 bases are TGCGCCAGTAGCGAAGATAGAGTAGACACCTACAATGAGCAATTCTTC.

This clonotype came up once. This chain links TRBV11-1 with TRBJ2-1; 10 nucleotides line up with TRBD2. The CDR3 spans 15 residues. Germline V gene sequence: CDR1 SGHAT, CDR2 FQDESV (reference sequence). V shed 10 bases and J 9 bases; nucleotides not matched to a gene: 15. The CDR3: CATSKGLAKRGEQFF. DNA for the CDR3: TGTGCCACCAGTAAGGGACTAGCGAAACGCGGTGAGCAGTTCTTC.

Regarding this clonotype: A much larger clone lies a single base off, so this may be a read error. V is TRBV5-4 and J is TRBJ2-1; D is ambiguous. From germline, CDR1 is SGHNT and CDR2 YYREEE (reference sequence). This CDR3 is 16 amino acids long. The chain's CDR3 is CASSSSSPASYHEQFF. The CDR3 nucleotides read TGTGCCAGCAGCTCCTCTTCACCAGCCTCCTACCATGAGCAGTTCTTC.

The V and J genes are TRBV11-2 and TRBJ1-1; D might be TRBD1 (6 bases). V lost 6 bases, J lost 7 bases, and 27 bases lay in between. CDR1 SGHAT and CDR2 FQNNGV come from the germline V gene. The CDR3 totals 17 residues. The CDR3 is CASSVMGTGKLVREAFF. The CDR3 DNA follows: TGTGCCAGCAGTGTAATGGGTACAGGGAAGTTAGTACGTGAAGCTTTCTTT.

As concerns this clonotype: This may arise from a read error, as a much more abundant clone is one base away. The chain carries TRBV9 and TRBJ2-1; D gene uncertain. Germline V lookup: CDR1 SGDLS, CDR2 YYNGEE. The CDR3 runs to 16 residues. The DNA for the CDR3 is TGTGTCAGCAGCGTAGGATCGCAAATCTCCTACAATGAGCAGTTCTTC. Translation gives CVSSVGSQISYNEQFF.

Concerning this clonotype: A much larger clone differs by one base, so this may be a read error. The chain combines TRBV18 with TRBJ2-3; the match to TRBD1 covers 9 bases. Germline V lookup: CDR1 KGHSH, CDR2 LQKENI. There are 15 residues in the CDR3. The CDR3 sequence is CANSPRGQGTDTQYF. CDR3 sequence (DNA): TGTGCCAACTCACCACGGGGACAGGGAACAGATACGCAGTATTTT.

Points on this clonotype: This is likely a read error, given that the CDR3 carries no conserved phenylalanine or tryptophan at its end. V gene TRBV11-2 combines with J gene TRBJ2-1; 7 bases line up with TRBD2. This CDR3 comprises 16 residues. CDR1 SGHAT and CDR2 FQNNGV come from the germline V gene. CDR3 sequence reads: CASSPFSSGKDGEQFY. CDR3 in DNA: TGTGCTAGTAGCCCTTTCTCCAGCGGGAAGGATGGTGAGCAGTTCTAC.

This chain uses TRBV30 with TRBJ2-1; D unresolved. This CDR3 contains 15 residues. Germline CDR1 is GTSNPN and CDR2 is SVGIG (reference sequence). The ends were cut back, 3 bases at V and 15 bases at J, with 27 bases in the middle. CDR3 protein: CAWRQKGSSYKELFF. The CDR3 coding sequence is TGTGCCTGGAGGCAGAAAGGAAGCTCCTACAAAGAGTTGTTCTTC.

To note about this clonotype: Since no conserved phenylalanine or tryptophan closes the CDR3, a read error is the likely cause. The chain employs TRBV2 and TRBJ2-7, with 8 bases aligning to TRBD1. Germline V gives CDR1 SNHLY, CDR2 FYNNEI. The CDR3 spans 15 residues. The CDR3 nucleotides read TGTGCCAGCAGTGAGGACAGGGCGGCCTCCTACGAACAGTACATC. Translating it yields CASSEDRAASYEQYI.

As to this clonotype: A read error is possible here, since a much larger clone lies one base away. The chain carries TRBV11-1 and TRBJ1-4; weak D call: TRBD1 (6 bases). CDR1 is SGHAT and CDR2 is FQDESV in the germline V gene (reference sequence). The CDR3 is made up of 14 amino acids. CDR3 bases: TGTGTCAGCAGCCGGACAGCAACTAATGAAAAACTGTTTTTT. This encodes CVSSRTATNEKLFF.

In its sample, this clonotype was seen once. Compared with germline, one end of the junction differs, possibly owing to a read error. The CDR3 nucleotides read TGTGCCTGCAGCCAAGTGGCGCTTCTAGCGGGAGGGACAGACACGCGGTATTTT. It codes for CACSQVALLAGGTDTRYF. The chain joins TRBV4-2 to TRBJ2-3, with TRBD2 matching 12 bases. Germline V CDR1 and CDR2: LGHNA, YNFKEQ. CDR3 length equals 18 residues.

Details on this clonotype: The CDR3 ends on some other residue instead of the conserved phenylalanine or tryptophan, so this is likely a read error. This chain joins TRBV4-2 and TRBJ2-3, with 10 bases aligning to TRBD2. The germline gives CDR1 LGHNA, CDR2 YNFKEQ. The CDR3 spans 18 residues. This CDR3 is CTSGQVALLAGATDTQYL. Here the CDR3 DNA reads TGTACCAGCGGGCAAGTGGCGCTTCTAGCGGGAGCGACAGATACGCAGTATCTT.

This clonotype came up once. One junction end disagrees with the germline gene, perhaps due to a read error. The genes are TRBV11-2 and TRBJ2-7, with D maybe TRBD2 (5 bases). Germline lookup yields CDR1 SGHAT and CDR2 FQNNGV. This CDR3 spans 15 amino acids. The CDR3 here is CASSLHSGITYEHYF. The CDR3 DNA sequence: TGTGCCAGCAGCTTACACTCGGGGATTACCTACGAGCACTACTTC.